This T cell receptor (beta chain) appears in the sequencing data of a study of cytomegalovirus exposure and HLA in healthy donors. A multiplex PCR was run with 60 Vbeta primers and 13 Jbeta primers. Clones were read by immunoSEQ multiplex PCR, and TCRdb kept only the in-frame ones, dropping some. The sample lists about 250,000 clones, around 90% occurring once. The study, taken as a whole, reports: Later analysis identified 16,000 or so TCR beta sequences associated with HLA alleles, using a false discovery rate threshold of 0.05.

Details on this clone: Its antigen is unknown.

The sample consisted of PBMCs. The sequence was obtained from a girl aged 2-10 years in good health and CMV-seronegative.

Here the CDR3 DNA reads TGTGCCAGCAGCAAGAAGGACAGCTTGAACACTGAAGCTTTCTTT. It specifies CASSKKDSLNTEAFF. The rearrangement uses TRBV21-1 and TRBJ1-1; the table calls TRBD1, which could not be checked here. TRBV21-1 is a documented pseudogene. The CDR3 length is 15 residues.